The rows below give T cell receptor beta chains drawn from one sample of a study of shared clonotypes between healthy human individuals. The table came from immunoSEQ multiplex PCR; TCRdb's copy has only in-frame clones and leaves some out. This table holds some 2,000,000 clones, nearly 97% found once. The sequenced sample was naive CD4+ T cells sorted from blood. The receptors originated from a man in his late teens or twenties in good health. Each CDR3 is given with its conserved first and last residue. D genes are given only for firm matches. Clone size is stated in some rows and not others, as once, few, many or a class when expanded.

clone_size: -
d_call: -
v_call: TRBV18
j_call: TRBJ2-7
cdr3_nt: TGTGCCAGCTCACCACCGGGCAGAGCAAAGGGCTACGAGCAGTACTTC
cdr3_aa: CASSPPGRAKGYEQYF

clone_size: -
d_call: -
v_call: TRBV19
j_call: TRBJ1-1
cdr3_nt: TGTGCCAGTAGTATCGGTCCAGCGGCTTTCTTT
cdr3_aa: CASSIGPAAFF

clone_size: -
d_call: -
v_call: TRBV15
j_call: TRBJ2-7
cdr3_nt: TGTGCCACCAGCAGAGACAGGGGAACCTACGAGCAGTACTTC
cdr3_aa: CATSRDRGTYEQYF

clone_size: -
d_call: TRBD2
v_call: TRBV9
j_call: TRBJ2-1
cdr3_nt: TGTGCCAGCAGCAAAACTAGCGGGGGCTACAATGAGCAGTTCTTC
cdr3_aa: CASSKTSGGYNEQFF

clone_size: -
d_call: -
v_call: TRBV27
j_call: TRBJ1-1
cdr3_nt: TGTGCCAGCAGTTTACTCGGCACAGGGACGGGGAACACTGAAGCTTTCTTT
cdr3_aa: CASSLLGTGTGNTEAFF

clone_size: -
d_call: -
v_call: TRBV29-1
j_call: TRBJ2-3
cdr3_nt: TGCAGCCTAAGAGGGGATGGCACAGATACGCAGTATTTT
cdr3_aa: CSLRGDGTDTQYF

clone_size: -
d_call: -
v_call: TRBV11-2
j_call: TRBJ1-1
cdr3_nt: TGTGCCAGCAGCAGCACCGTTGACACTGAAGCTTTCTTT
cdr3_aa: CASSSTVDTEAFF

clone_size: -
d_call: TRBD1
v_call: TRBV5-1
j_call: TRBJ1-1
cdr3_nt: TGCGCCAGCAGCTTGGGGGACAGATTCACTGAAGCTTTCTTT
cdr3_aa: CASSLGDRFTEAFF

clone_size: -
d_call: -
v_call: TRBV18
j_call: TRBJ2-7
cdr3_nt: TGTGCCAGCTCACCCCAAACGTCGATTGGCTTCTTTAGACCCTACGAGCAGTACTTC
cdr3_aa: CASSPQTSIGFFRPYEQYF

clone_size: -
d_call: TRBD2
v_call: TRBV6-5
j_call: TRBJ2-1
cdr3_nt: TGTGCCAGCAGTGGGACTAGTGTCTGGGGCAATGAGCAGTTCTTC
cdr3_aa: CASSGTSVWGNEQFF

clone_size: -
d_call: -
v_call: TRBV10-3
j_call: TRBJ2-7
cdr3_nt: TGTGCCATCAGTGATAGGCTGGACGAGCAGTACTTC
cdr3_aa: CAISDRLDEQYF

clone_size: -
d_call: -
v_call: TRBV5-1
j_call: TRBJ1-1
cdr3_nt: TGCGCCAGCAGTTTGTATGACGACACTGAAGCTTTCTTT
cdr3_aa: CASSLYDDTEAFF

clone_size: -
d_call: TRBD2
v_call: TRBV2
j_call: TRBJ2-1
cdr3_nt: TGTGCCAGCAGTGAAGAGGCTAGCGGGGGAAATGAGCAGTTCTTC
cdr3_aa: CASSEEASGGNEQFF

clone_size: -
d_call: -
v_call: TRBV11-2
j_call: TRBJ2-2
cdr3_nt: TGTGCCATCATCCCCCCTCGGCAGACCGGGGAGCTGTTTTTT
cdr3_aa: CAIIPPRQTGELFF

clone_size: -
d_call: -
v_call: TRBV13
j_call: TRBJ1-2
cdr3_nt: TGTGCCAGCAGCTTAGACAGGGACCCTGGCTACACCTTC
cdr3_aa: CASSLDRDPGYTF

clone_size: once
d_call: -
v_call: TRBV19
j_call: TRBJ1-1
cdr3_nt: TGTGCCAACGCCCCCCCCCGGGCTTTCTTT
cdr3_aa: CANAPPRAFF

clone_size: -
d_call: TRBD2
v_call: TRBV29-1
j_call: TRBJ2-5
cdr3_nt: TGCAGCGCCTTAGCGGGAGATGCCCAGTACTTC
cdr3_aa: CSALAGDAQYF

clone_size: -
d_call: -
v_call: TRBV2
j_call: TRBJ2-2
cdr3_nt: TGTGCCAGCAGCGAGAACATCGGGGAGCTGTTTTTT
cdr3_aa: CASSENIGELFF

clone_size: -
d_call: TRBD1
v_call: TRBV7-9
j_call: TRBJ2-1
cdr3_nt: TGTGCCAGCAGCTTAGCTTGGGACAGGAGGAATGAGCAGTTCTTC
cdr3_aa: CASSLAWDRRNEQFF

clone_size: -
d_call: -
v_call: TRBV5-1
j_call: TRBJ1-1
cdr3_nt: TGCGCCAGCAGCTTGATCAAAGGGGGTAACACTGAAGCTTTCTTT
cdr3_aa: CASSLIKGGNTEAFF

clone_size: -
d_call: -
v_call: TRBV4-3
j_call: TRBJ1-1
cdr3_nt: TGCGCCAGCAGCGAGACAGAGACGAACACTGAAGCTTTCTTT
cdr3_aa: CASSETETNTEAFF

clone_size: -
d_call: -
v_call: TRBV10-3
j_call: TRBJ1-3
cdr3_nt: TGTGCCATCAGTGAGGGACTGAGCTCTGGAAACACCATATATTTT
cdr3_aa: CAISEGLSSGNTIYF

clone_size: -
d_call: -
v_call: TRBV29-1
j_call: TRBJ2-5
cdr3_nt: TGCATCGGCGGGTCGCAAGAGACCCAGTACTTC
cdr3_aa: CIGGSQETQYF

clone_size: -
d_call: -
v_call: TRBV5-1
j_call: TRBJ2-7
cdr3_nt: TGCGCCAGCAGGGTCAGCAGCTCCTACGAGCAGTACTTC
cdr3_aa: CASRVSSSYEQYF

clone_size: -
d_call: TRBD1
v_call: TRBV5-1
j_call: TRBJ2-3
cdr3_nt: TGCGCCAGCAGCACCGGACAGGGCTCAGATACGCAGTATTTT
cdr3_aa: CASSTGQGSDTQYF

clone_size: -
d_call: TRBD1
v_call: TRBV5-1
j_call: TRBJ2-7
cdr3_nt: TGCGCCAGCAGCTTGTTCGTCGGGACAGGATCGAGCGAGCAGTACTTC
cdr3_aa: CASSLFVGTGSSEQYF

clone_size: -
d_call: -
v_call: TRBV5-1
j_call: TRBJ2-5
cdr3_nt: TGCGCCAGCAGCTTGGTCCCCTTCCAAGAGACCCAGTACTTC
cdr3_aa: CASSLVPFQETQYF

clone_size: once
d_call: TRBD2
v_call: TRBV10-3
j_call: TRBJ2-3
cdr3_nt: TGTGCCATCAACCTAGCGGGAGTTGATACGCAGTATTTT
cdr3_aa: CAINLAGVDTQYF

clone_size: -
d_call: TRBD2
v_call: TRBV10-2
j_call: TRBJ2-7
cdr3_nt: TGCGCCAGCAGTGAGGAGTTACTAGCGGGGGGCGACGAGCAGTACTTC
cdr3_aa: CASSEELLAGGDEQYF

clone_size: once
d_call: -
v_call: TRBV29-1
j_call: TRBJ2-1
cdr3_nt: TGCAGCGTCCAATTCCTGAGCTCCTACAATGAGCAGTTCTTC
cdr3_aa: CSVQFLSSYNEQFF

clone_size: -
d_call: TRBD1
v_call: TRBV27
j_call: TRBJ1-4
cdr3_nt: TGTGCCAGCAGAAATGCCGGGACAGGGGGAGAAAAACTGTTTTTT
cdr3_aa: CASRNAGTGGEKLFF

clone_size: -
d_call: -
v_call: TRBV5-4
j_call: TRBJ1-2
cdr3_nt: TGTGCCAGCAGCTTCGAGGATTACTATGGCTACACCTTC
cdr3_aa: CASSFEDYYGYTF

clone_size: -
d_call: -
v_call: TRBV7-6
j_call: TRBJ2-3
cdr3_nt: TGTGCCAGCAGCTTAGCCCAGGGATATTTGGATACGCAGTATTTT
cdr3_aa: CASSLAQGYLDTQYF

clone_size: -
d_call: TRBD2
v_call: TRBV7-8
j_call: TRBJ2-2
cdr3_nt: TGTGCCAGCAGCCCCTGGACTAGCGGGGGGGTTAACACCGGGGAGCTGTTTTTT
cdr3_aa: CASSPWTSGGVNTGELFF

clone_size: once
d_call: -
v_call: TRBV28
j_call: TRBJ1-6
cdr3_nt: TGTGCCAGCAGTTTTGCCAGGGCCCTCTCCTATAATTCACCCCTCCACTTT
cdr3_aa: CASSFARALSYNSPLHF

clone_size: -
d_call: -
v_call: TRBV7-9
j_call: TRBJ1-5
cdr3_nt: TGTGCCAGCAGCCCTCAACTGGGCCAGCCCCAGCATTTT
cdr3_aa: CASSPQLGQPQHF

clone_size: -
d_call: -
v_call: TRBV6-1
j_call: TRBJ2-5
cdr3_nt: TGTGCCAGCACCCCTAGCCAGGAGACCCAGTACTTC
cdr3_aa: CASTPSQETQYF

clone_size: -
d_call: -
v_call: TRBV7-8
j_call: TRBJ1-6
cdr3_nt: TGTGCCAGCAGCTTAGTCAAAGGGAATCTTTATAATTCACCCCTCCACTTT
cdr3_aa: CASSLVKGNLYNSPLHF

clone_size: -
d_call: TRBD1
v_call: TRBV28
j_call: TRBJ1-6
cdr3_nt: TGTGCCAGCAGCCTCCCCCGACAGGGAAGGAATTCACCCCTCCACTTT
cdr3_aa: CASSLPRQGRNSPLHF

clone_size: -
d_call: TRBD1
v_call: TRBV6-1
j_call: TRBJ1-2
cdr3_nt: TGTGCCAGCAGGCTACAGGGGGCGGCGAACTATGGCTACACCTTC
cdr3_aa: CASRLQGAANYGYTF

clone_size: -
d_call: TRBD1
v_call: TRBV5-1
j_call: TRBJ1-6
cdr3_nt: TGCGCCAGCTGGACAGGGGGCGCAGGTTCACCCCTCCACTTT
cdr3_aa: CASWTGGAGSPLHF

clone_size: once
d_call: -
v_call: TRBV19
j_call: TRBJ1-2
cdr3_nt: TGTGCCAGTAGTATACGCGGTGCCTATGGCTACACCTTC
cdr3_aa: CASSIRGAYGYTF